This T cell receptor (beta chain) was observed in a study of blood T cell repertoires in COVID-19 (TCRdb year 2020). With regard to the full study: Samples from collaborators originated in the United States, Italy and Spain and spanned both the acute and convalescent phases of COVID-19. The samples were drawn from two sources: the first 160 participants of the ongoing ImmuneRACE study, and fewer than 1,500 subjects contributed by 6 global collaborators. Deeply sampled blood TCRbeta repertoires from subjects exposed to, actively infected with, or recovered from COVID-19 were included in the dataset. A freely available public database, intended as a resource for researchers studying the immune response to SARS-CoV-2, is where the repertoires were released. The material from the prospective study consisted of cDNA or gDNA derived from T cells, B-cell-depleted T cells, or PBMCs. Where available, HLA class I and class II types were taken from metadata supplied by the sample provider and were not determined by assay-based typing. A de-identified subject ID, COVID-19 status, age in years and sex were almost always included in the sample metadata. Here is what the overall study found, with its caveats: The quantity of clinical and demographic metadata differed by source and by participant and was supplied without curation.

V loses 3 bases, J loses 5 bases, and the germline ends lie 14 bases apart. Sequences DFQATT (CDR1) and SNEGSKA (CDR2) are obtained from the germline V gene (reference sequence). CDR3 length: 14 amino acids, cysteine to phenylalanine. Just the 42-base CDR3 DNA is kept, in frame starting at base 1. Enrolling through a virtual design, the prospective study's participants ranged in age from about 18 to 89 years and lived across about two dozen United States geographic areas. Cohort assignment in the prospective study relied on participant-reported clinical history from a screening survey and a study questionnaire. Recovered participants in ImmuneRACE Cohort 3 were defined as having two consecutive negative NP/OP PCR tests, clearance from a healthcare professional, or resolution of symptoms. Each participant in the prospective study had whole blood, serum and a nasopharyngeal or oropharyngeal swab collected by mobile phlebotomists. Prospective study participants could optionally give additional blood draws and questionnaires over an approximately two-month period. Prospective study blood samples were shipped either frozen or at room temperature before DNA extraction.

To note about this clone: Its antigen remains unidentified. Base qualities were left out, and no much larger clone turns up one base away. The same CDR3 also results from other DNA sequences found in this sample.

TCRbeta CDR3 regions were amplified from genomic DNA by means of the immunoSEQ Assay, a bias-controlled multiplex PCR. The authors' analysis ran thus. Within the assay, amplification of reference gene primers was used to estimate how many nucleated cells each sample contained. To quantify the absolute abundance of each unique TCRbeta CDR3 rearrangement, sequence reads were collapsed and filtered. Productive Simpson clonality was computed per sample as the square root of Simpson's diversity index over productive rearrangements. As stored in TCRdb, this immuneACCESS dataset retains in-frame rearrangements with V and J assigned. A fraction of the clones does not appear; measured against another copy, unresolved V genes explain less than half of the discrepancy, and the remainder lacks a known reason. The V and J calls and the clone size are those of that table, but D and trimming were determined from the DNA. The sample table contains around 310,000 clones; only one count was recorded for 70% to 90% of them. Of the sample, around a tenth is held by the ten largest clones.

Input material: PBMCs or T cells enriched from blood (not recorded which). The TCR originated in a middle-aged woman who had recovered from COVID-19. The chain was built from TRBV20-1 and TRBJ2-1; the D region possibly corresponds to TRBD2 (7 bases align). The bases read TGCAGTGCTAGTGCCCGGGGGGCAAACAATGAGCAGTTCTTC. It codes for CSASARGANNEQFF.